Listed here are 7 T cell receptor beta chains from one sample, sequenced in a study of T cell clonotyping in hematopoietic cell transplantation. The method was immunoSEQ multiplex PCR; TCRdb's version includes in-frame clones alone and lacks a portion of them. Counted here are about 1,600 clones, just under 80% occurring once; the ten biggest clones make up 25% to 35%. The source was PBMCs, collected 30 days after allogeneic stem cell transplant. These receptors originate from a male patient over 55 who had an allogeneic stem cell transplant, so the T cells may come from the graft donor. Some clones in this sample may be carry-over from other donors' samples.

This chain uses TRBV19 with TRBJ2-2, with TRBD2 as a possible D gene (5 bases). V lost 1 base and J lost 0, with 6 bases in between. The CDR3 runs 15 residues. Germline CDR1 and CDR2: LNHDA and SQIVND (reference sequence). The DNA of the CDR3 is TGTGCCAGTAGTATAGTACTAGCGAACACCGGGGAGCTGTTTTTT. This translates into CASSIVLANTGELFF. The entire variable domain, with the rest obtained from reference TRBV19 and TRBJ2-2, is as follows: DGGITQSPKYLFRKEGQNVTLSCEQNLNHDAMYWYRQDPGQGLRLIYYSQIVNDFQKGDIAEGYSVSREKKESFPLTVTSAQKNPTAFYLCASSIVLANTGELFFGEGSRLTVL.

The V and J genes are TRBV2 and TRBJ1-2; no clear D. Germline CDR1 SNHLY, CDR2 FYNNEI. The V and J ends lost 7 bases and 4 bases respectively, with 10 bases between them. The CDR3 is 12 residues long. CDR3 sequence: CASIWGFYGYTF. CDR3 DNA sequence: TGTGCCAGCATTTGGGGATTCTATGGCTACACCTTC.

The chain joins TRBV28 to TRBJ2-5, with D tentatively TRBD1 (5 bases). This CDR3 region has 14 residues. Trimming left V 2 bases short and J 5 bases short, with 12 bases between. Germline values: CDR1 MDHEN, CDR2 SYDVKM. CDR3 in DNA: TGTGCCAGCAGTTTACTGTCCGCAGGGGAGACCCAGTACTTC. Translated, it gives CASSLLSAGETQYF.

The chain carries TRBV5-1 and TRBJ2-2; D uncertain. Trimming shortened V by 3 bases and J by 7 bases, and 7 bases separated the two germline ends. This CDR3 has 12 amino acids. Germline V gene sequence: CDR1 SGHRS, CDR2 YFSETQ. This chain's CDR3 is CASSWGIGELFF. CDR3 bases: TGCGCCAGCAGCTGGGGAATCGGGGAGCTGTTTTTT.

The chain couples TRBV30 to TRBJ2-7, with 7 bases that match TRBD2. The ends lost 4 bases at V and 2 bases at J; junction bases unmatched: 11. The CDR3 is made up of 15 amino acids. Germline CDR1 is GTSNPN and CDR2 is SVGIG (reference sequence). CDR3 protein: CAWIPAGRLTYEQYF. The DNA of the CDR3 is TGTGCCTGGATTCCAGCGGGACGCCTCACCTACGAGCAGTACTTC.

The sample holds a few counts of this clone. The chain is built from TRBV19 and TRBJ2-3; TRBD2 matches at 9 bases. V trimming: 3 bases; J trimming: 3 bases; junction bases outside the gene matches: 4. CDR1 LNHDA and CDR2 SQIVND come from the germline V gene (reference sequence). The CDR3 consists of 15 residues. Written as DNA, the CDR3 is TGTGCCAGTAGTATTGGCGGGAGGGCAACAGATACGCAGTATTTT. Protein sequence: CASSIGGRATDTQYF.

CDR3 residues: CASSYGSEREQFF. CDR3 in DNA: TGTGCCAGCAGTTACGGGTCCGAGCGTGAGCAGTTCTTC. J is TRBJ2-1 and V is TRBV6-5, with D hard to call. There are 13 residues in the CDR3. With 2 bases removed from V and 9 bases from J, the gap between germline ends came to 11 bases. Germline CDR1 reads MNHEY; CDR2 reads SVGAGI.